The T cell receptor (beta chain) under discussion was sequenced for a study of T-cell reconstitution after alpha-beta-depleted transplantation in children. This clonotype came up many times. In germline, CDR1 is SGHAT, CDR2 FQNNGV. This CDR3 is built from 14 residues. Trimming stripped 4 bases from V and 1 base from J, with 10 bases between. Preparation of the TCRbeta library was carried out with unique molecular identifiers. TCRdb used MiXCR to reprocess the PCR reads, holding one entry per CDR3 protein. Among about 200,000 distinct CDR3 sequences listed, 6.3% were seen once. The chain couples TRBV11-2 to TRBJ1-1; no definite D call. Source: PBMCs, taken before TCRalphabeta/CD19-depleted stem cell transplant. The clonotype originates from a girl in the first two years of life with combined immunodeficiency, due to receive a stem cell transplant. DNA of the CDR3: TGTGCCAGCAGCTCAATAGGTCAGAACACTGAAGCTTTCTTT. Translation: CASSSIGQNTEAFF.